This T cell receptor beta chain derives from a study of identical twins. Study-level points and caveats: Memory repertoires showed no such pattern, whereas abundant cord blood beta clonotypes carried fewer insertions. Out-of-frame beta chain sequences displayed weaker excess sharing between twins.

Via MiXCR, TCRdb re-called the 5' RACE reads, giving one row per CDR3 protein. The table records roughly 720,000 distinct CDR3 sequences, around a sixth of them present only once. The CDR3 covers 16 residues. The V gene lost 2 bases and the J gene lost 4 bases, with 17 bases spanning the gap. Looked up from germline, CDR1 is LGHDT and CDR2 is YNNKEL (reference sequence). Worth noting for this clonotype: The antigen is undetermined.

Another study also made use of these data, one on T cells expressing NK-cell markers. This second study notes: Sorting in several experiments was restricted by an anti-gamma-delta TCR antibody to alpha-beta TCR T cells.

V is TRBV3-1 and J is TRBJ1-1; a possible D gene is TRBD1 (6 bases). The sample consisted of PBMCs. The sequence derives from a young woman in good health. The CDR3 loop is CASSQRPGALGTEAFF. CDR3 DNA sequence: TGTGCCAGCAGCCAAAGGCCGGGGGCGCTGGGCACTGAAGCTTTCTTT.